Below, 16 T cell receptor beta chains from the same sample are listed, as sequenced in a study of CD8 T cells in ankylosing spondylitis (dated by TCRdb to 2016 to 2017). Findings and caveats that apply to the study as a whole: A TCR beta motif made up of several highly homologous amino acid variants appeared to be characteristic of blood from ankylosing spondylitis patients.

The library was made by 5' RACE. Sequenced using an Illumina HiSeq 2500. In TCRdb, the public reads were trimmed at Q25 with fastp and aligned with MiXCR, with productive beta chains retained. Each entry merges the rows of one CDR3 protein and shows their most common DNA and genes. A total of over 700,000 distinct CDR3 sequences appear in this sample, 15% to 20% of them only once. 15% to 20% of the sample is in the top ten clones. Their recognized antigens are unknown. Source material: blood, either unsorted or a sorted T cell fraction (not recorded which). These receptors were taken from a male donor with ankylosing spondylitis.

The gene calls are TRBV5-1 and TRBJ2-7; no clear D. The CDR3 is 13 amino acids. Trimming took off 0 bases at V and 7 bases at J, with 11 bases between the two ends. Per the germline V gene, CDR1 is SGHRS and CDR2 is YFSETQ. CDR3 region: CASSLDFSREQYF. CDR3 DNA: TGCGCCAGCAGCTTGGACTTCTCGAGGGAGCAGTACTTC.

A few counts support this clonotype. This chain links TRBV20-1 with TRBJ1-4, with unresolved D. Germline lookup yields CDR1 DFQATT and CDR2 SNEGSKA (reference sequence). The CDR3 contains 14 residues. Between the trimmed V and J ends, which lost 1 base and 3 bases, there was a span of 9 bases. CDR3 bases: TGCAGTGCTAGAGGGGGATCGGCTAATGAAAAACTGTTTTTT. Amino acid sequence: CSARGGSANEKLFF.

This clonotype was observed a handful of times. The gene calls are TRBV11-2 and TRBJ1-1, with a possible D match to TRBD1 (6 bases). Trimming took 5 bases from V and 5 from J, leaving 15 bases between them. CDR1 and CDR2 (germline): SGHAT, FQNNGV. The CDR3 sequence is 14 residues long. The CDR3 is CASSAMGGRTEAFF. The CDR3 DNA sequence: TGTGCCAGCAGCGCGATGGGGGGGCGGACTGAAGCTTTCTTT.

This CDR3 reads CASSSYYLAPLHF. CDR3 coding DNA: TGTGCCAGCAGTTCCTACTATTTGGCACCCCTCCACTTT. The V and J genes are TRBV6-6 and TRBJ1-6; D remains ambiguous. The CDR3 runs to 13 residues. Germline CDR1 is MNHNY and CDR2 is SVGAGI (reference sequence). Trimming took 4 bases from V and 11 from J, leaving 12 bases between them.

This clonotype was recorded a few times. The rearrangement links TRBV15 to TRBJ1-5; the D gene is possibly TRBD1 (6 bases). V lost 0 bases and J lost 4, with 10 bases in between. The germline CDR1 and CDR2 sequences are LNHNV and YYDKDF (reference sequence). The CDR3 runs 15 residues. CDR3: CATSRDLGQNQPQHF. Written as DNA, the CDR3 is TGTGCCACCAGCAGAGATCTTGGACAGAATCAGCCCCAGCATTTT.

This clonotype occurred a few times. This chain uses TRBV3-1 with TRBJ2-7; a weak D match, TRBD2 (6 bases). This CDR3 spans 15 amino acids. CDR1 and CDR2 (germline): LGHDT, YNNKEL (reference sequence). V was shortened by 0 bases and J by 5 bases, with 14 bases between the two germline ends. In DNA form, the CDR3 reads TGTGCCAGCAGCCAAGAGGTGACTAGAAGCAACGAGCAGTACTTC. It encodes CASSQEVTRSNEQYF.

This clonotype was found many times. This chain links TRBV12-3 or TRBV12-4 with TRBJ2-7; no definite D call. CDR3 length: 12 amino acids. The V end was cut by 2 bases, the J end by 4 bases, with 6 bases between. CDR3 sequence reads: CASSLSPYEQYF. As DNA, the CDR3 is TGTGCCAGCAGTTTATCTCCGTACGAGCAGTACTTC.

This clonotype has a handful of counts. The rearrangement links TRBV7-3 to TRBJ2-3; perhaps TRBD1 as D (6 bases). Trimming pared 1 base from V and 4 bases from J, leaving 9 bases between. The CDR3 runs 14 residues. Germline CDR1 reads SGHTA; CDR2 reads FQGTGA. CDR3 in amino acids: CASSLNQGPDTQYF. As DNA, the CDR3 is TGTGCCAGCAGCTTAAATCAGGGGCCAGATACGCAGTATTTT.

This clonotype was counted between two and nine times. The CDR3 loop is CSVQQAYEQYF. The CDR3, as DNA: TGCAGCGTTCAGCAGGCCTACGAGCAGTACTTC. J is TRBJ2-7 and V is TRBV29-1; D not certain. The germline V gene has CDR1 SQVTM and CDR2 ANQGSEA. The CDR3 contains 11 residues. Deletions cut 5 bases from V and 2 bases from J, with 7 bases between.

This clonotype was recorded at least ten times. The CDR3 DNA reads as TGTGCCATCAGTGAGTCGGGGCAGTACAATGAGCAGTTCTTC. This translates into CAISESGQYNEQFF. The chain is built from TRBV10-3 and TRBJ2-1; possibly TRBD1 for D (5 bases). The length of the CDR3 is 14 residues. The V end lost 0 bases, the J end lost 4 bases, and 7 bases lay between the germline ends. Germline-derived CDR1 and CDR2 are ENHRY and SYGVKD.

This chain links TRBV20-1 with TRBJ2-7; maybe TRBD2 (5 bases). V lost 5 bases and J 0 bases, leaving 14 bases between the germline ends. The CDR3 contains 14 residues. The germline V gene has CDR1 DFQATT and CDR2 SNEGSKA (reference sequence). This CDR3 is CSAPRTGSSYEQYF. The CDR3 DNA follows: TGCAGTGCTCCAAGGACGGGGAGCTCCTACGAGCAGTACTTC.

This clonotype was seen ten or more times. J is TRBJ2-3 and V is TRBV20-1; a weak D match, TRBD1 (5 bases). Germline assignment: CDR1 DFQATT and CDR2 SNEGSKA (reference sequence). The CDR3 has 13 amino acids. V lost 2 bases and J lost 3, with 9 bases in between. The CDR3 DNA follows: TGCAGTGCTAGAAGGCAGGGAACAGATACGCAGTATTTT. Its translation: CSARRQGTDTQYF.

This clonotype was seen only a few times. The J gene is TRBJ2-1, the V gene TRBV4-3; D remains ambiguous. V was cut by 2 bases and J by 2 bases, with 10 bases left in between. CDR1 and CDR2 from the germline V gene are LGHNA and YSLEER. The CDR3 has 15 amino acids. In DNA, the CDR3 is TGCGCCAGCAGCCAAAGGGCCCCGCCCTACAATGAGCAGTTCTTC. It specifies CASSQRAPPYNEQFF.

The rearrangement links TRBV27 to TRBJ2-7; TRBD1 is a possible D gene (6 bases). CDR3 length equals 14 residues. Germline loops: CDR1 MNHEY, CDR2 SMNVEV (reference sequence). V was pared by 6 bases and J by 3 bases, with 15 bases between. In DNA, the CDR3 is TGTGCCAGCAGCTTGACAGGCAGCCTCTACGAGCAGTACTTC. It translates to CASSLTGSLYEQYF.

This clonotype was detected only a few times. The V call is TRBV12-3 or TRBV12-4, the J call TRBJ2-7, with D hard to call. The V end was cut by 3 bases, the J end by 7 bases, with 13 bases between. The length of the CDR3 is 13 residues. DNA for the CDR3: TGTGCCAGCAGTTTTAACTTTTTACGGGAGCAGTACTTC. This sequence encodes CASSFNFLREQYF.

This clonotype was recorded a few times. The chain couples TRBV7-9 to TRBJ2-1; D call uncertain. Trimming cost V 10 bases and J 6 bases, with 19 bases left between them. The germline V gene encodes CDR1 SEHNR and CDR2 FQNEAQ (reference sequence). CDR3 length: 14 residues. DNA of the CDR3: TGTGCCACCGTGGGCCCCCAAGGCCTCAATGAGCAGTTCTTC. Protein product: CATVGPQGLNEQFF.